This record covers a single T cell receptor (beta chain). The CDR3 consists of 16 residues. Trimming removed 2 bases at V and 6 bases at J, with 17 bases between. The germline V gene has CDR1 MNHNS and CDR2 SASEGT. The assay was immunoSEQ multiplex PCR, and TCRdb's table has in-frame clones only and misses some. The table has over 450,000 clones, roughly nine tenths seen once. This sample was taken from a study of blood T cell repertoires in COVID-19. Seattle's enrolled individuals joined amid active infection and were then monitored longitudinally. Sequenced material: peripheral blood. The chain employs TRBV6-1 and TRBJ2-1; D gene ambiguous. The sequence was collected from a young man with COVID-19, enrolled during active disease. The CDR3: CASSESGSLTSNEQFF. CDR3 nucleotides: TGTGCCAGCAGTGAATCAGGTTCCCTAACCAGCAATGAGCAGTTCTTC.